This note documents a single TCR beta chain sequence. This sample was taken from a study of blood T cell repertoires in COVID-19. Overall study context: Spain, Italy and the United States supplied samples that represented acute and convalescent COVID-19. T cells, B-cell-depleted T cells, or PBMCs provided the cDNA or gDNA that served as material.

In the authors' methods: Reference gene primer amplification gave estimated nucleated cell counts. Measured with immunoSEQ multiplex PCR; TCRdb has only the in-frame clones, and not every one. V and J calls and clone size are those listed in that table; D and trimming were worked out from the DNA. Of some 22,000 clones listed, about 82% are singletons. V dropped 7 bases and J dropped 4; count of bases not matched to a gene: 4. The CDR3 totals 13 residues. This chain uses TRBV12-3 or TRBV12-4 with TRBJ1-5; TRBD1 aligns across 7 bases. What was sequenced was peripheral blood. This TCR derives from a human donor with active COVID-19. The donor label of this sample is uncertain. The CDR3 protein is CASTRQGNQPQHF. CDR3 bases: TGTGCCAGCACCCGACAGGGAAATCAGCCCCAGCATTTT.